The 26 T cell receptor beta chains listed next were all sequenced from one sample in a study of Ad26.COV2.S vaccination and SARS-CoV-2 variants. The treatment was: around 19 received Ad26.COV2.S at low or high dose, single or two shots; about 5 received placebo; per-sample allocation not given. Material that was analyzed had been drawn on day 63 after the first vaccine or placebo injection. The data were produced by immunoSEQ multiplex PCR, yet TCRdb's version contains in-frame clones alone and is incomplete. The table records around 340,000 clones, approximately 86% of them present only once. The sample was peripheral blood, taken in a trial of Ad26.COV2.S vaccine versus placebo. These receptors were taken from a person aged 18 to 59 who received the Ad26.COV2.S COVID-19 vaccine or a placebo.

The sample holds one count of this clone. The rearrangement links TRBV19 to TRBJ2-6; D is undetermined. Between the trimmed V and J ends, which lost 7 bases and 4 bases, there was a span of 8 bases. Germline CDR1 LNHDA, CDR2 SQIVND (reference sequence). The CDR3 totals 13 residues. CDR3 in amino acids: CASTSTGANVLTF. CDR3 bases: TGTGCCAGTACCTCCACAGGGGCCAACGTCCTGACTTTC.

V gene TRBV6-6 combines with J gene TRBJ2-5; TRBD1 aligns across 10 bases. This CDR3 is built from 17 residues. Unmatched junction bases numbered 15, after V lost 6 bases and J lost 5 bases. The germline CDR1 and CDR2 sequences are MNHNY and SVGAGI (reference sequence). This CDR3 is CASRRGTGVHERETQYF. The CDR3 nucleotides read TGTGCCAGCAGGCGAGGGACAGGGGTTCATGAAAGGGAGACCCAGTACTTC.

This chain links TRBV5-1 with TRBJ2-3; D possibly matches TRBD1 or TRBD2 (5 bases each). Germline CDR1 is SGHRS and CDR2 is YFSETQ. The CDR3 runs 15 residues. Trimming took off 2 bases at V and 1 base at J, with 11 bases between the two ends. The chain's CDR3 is CASSFGTRRTDTQYF. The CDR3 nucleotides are TGCGCCAGCAGCTTCGGGACGCGCCGCACAGATACGCAGTATTTT.

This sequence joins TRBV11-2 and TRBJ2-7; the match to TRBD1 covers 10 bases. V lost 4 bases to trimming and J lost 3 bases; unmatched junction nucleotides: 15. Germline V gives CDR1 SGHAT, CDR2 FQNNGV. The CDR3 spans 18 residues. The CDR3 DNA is TGTGCCAGCAGCTACCGGGACAGGGGACTAGTGCTGAACTACGAGCAGTACTTC. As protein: CASSYRDRGLVLNYEQYF.

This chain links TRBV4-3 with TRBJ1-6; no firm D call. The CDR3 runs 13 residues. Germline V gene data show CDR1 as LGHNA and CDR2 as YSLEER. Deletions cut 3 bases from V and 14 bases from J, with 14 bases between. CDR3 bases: TGCGCCAGCAGCCAGGCCACCTCGGCGACCCTCCACTTT. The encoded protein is CASSQATSATLHF.

This CDR3 reads CASSYPLAGGPGEQFF. CDR3 coding DNA: TGTGCCAGCAGTTACCCTTTAGCGGGAGGGCCAGGTGAGCAGTTCTTC. This chain connects TRBV6-5 to TRBJ2-1, with 11 bases identical to TRBD2. Per the germline V gene, CDR1 is MNHEY and CDR2 is SVGAGI. After removal of 2 bases from V and 9 bases from J, the junction contained 9 bases not matched to a gene. The CDR3 is 16 residues long.

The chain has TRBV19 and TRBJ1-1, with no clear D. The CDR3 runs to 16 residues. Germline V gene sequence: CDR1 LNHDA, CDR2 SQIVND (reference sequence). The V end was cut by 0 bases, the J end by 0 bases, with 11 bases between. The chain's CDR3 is CASSIDLAPVNTEAFF. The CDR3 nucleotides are TGTGCCAGTAGTATAGATCTCGCCCCTGTGAACACTGAAGCTTTCTTT.

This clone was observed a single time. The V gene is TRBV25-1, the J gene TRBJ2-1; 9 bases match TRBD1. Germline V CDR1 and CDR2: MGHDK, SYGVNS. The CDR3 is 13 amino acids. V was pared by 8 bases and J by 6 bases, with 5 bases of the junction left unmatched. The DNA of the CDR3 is TGTGCCAGCTCGGGACAGGGTGGCAATGAGCAGTTCTTC. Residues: CASSGQGGNEQFF.

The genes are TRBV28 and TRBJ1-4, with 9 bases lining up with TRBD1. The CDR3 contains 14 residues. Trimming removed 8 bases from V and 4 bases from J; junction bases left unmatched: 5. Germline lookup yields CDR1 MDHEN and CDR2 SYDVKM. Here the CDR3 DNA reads TGTGCCAGCCGCACGGGACAGGGTAATGAAAAACTGTTTTTT. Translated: CASRTGQGNEKLFF.

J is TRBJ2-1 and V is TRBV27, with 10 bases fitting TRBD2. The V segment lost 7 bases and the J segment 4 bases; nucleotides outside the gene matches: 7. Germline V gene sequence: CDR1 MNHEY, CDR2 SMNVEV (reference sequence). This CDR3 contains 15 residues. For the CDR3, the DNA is TGTGCCAGCACCTTCGAAGCGGGGGGGTACAATGAGCAGTTCTTC. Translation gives CASTFEAGGYNEQFF.

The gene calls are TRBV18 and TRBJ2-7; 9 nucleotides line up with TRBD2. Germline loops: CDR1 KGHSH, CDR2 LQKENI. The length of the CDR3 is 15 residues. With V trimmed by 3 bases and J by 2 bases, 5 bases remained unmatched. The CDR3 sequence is CASSPGAGGTYEQYF. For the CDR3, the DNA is TGTGCCAGCTCACCGGGAGCGGGGGGCACCTACGAGCAGTACTTC.

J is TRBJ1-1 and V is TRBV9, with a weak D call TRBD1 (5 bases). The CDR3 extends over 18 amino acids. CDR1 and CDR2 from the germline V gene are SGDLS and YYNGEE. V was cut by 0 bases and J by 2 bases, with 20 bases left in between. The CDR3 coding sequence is TGTGCCAGCAGCGTAGAACGAGCACAGGTTGGAGCAAACACTGAAGCTTTCTTT. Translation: CASSVERAQVGANTEAFF.

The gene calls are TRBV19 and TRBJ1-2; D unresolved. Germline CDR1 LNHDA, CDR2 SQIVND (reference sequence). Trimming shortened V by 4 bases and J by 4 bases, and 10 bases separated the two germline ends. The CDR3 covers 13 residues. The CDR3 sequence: CASSSSRGYGYTF. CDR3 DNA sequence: TGTGCCAGTAGTAGCTCTCGGGGCTATGGCTACACCTTC. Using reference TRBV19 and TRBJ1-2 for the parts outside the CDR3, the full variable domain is DGGITQSPKYLFRKEGQNVTLSCEQNLNHDAMYWYRQDPGQGLRLIYYSQIVNDFQKGDIAEGYSVSREKKESFPLTVTSAQKNPTAFYLCASSSSRGYGYTFGSGTRLTVV.

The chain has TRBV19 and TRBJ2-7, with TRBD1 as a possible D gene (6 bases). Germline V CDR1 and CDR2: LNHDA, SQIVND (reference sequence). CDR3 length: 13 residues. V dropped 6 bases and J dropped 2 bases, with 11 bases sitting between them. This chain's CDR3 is CASRGQPAYEQYF. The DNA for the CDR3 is TGTGCCAGTAGAGGACAGCCAGCCTACGAGCAGTACTTC.

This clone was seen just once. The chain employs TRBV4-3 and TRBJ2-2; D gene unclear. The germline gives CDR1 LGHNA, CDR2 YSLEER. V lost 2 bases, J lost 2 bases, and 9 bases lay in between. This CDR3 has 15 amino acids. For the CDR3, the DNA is TGCGCCAGCAGCCAAACTTGGGCAAACACCGGGGAGCTGTTTTTT. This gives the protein CASSQTWANTGELFF.

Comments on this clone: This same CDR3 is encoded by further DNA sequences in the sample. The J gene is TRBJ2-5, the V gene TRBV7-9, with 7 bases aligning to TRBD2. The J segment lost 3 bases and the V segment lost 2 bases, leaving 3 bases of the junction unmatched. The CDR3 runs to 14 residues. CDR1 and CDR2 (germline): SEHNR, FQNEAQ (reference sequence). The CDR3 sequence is CASSLTGGEETQYF. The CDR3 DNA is TGTGCCAGCAGCTTAACGGGGGGAGAAGAGACCCAGTACTTC.

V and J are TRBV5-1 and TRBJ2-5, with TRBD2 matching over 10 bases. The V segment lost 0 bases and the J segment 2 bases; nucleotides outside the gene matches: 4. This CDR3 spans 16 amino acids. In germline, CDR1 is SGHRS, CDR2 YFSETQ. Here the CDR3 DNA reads TGCGCCAGCAGCTTGGTGCTAGCGGGGGTACAAGAGACCCAGTACTTC. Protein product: CASSLVLAGVQETQYF. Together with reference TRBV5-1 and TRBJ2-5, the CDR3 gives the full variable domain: KAGVTQTPRYLIKTRGQQVTLSCSPISGHRSVSWYQQTPGQGLQFLFEYFSETQRNKGNFPGRFSGRQFSNSRSEMNVSTLELGDSALYLCASSLVLAGVQETQYFGPGTRLLVL.

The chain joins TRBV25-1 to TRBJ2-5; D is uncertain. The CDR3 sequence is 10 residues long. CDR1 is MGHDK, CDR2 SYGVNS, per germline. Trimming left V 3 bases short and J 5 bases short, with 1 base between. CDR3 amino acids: CASSDETQYF. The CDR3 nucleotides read TGTGCCAGCAGTGACGAGACCCAGTACTTC.

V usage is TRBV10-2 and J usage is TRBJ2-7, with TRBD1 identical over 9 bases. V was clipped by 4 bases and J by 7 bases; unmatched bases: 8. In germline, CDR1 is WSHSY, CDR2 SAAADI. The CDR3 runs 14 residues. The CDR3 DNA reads TGCGCCAGCAGTGCACAGGGGGCTCGGGAGGAGCAGTACTTC. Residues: CASSAQGAREEQYF.

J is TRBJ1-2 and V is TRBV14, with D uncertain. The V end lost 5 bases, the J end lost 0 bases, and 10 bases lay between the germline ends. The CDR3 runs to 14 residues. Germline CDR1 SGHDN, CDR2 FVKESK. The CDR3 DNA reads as TGTGCCAGCAGCTTCGGATTTACTAACTATGGCTACACCTTC. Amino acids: CASSFGFTNYGYTF.

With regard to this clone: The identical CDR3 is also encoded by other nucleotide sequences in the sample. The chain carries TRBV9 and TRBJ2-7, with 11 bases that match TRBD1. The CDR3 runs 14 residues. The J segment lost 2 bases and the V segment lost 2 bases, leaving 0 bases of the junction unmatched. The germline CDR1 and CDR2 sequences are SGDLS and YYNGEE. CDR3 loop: CASSVGQGAYEQYF. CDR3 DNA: TGTGCCAGCAGCGTGGGACAGGGGGCCTACGAGCAGTACTTC.

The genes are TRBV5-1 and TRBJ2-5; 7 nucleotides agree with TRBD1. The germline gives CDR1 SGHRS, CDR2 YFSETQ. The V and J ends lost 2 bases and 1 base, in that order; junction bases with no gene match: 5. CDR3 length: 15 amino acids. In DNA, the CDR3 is TGCGCCAGCAGCTTTTCCGGGACAGTCCAAGAGACCCAGTACTTC. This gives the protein CASSFSGTVQETQYF. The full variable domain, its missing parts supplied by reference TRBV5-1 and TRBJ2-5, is KAGVTQTPRYLIKTRGQQVTLSCSPISGHRSVSWYQQTPGQGLQFLFEYFSETQRNKGNFPGRFSGRQFSNSRSEMNVSTLELGDSALYLCASSFSGTVQETQYFGPGTRLLVL.

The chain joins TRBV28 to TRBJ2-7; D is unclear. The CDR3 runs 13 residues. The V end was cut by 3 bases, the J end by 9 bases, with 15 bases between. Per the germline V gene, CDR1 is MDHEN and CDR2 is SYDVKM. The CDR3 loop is CASSFRGHGVQYF. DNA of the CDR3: TGTGCCAGCAGTTTCCGTGGTCACGGAGTGCAGTACTTC.

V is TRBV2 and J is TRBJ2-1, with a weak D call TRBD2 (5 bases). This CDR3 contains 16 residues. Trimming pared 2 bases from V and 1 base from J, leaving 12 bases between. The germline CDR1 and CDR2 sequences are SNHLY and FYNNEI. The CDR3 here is CASSELTTRSYNEQFF. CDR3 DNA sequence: TGTGCCAGCAGTGAATTGACTACCCGATCCTACAATGAGCAGTTCTTC.

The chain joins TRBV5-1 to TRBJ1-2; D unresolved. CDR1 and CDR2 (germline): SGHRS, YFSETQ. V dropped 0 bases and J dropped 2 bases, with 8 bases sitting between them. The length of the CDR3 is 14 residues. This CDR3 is CASSLAGENYGYTF. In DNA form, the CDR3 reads TGCGCCAGCAGCTTGGCCGGGGAGAACTATGGCTACACCTTC.

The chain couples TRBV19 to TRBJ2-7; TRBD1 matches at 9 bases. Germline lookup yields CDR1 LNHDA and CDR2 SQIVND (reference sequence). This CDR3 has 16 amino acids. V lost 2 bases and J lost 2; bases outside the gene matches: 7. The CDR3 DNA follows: TGTGCCAGTAGTATATTTCACGGGACAGGGACCTACGAGCAGTACTTC. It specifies CASSIFHGTGTYEQYF.